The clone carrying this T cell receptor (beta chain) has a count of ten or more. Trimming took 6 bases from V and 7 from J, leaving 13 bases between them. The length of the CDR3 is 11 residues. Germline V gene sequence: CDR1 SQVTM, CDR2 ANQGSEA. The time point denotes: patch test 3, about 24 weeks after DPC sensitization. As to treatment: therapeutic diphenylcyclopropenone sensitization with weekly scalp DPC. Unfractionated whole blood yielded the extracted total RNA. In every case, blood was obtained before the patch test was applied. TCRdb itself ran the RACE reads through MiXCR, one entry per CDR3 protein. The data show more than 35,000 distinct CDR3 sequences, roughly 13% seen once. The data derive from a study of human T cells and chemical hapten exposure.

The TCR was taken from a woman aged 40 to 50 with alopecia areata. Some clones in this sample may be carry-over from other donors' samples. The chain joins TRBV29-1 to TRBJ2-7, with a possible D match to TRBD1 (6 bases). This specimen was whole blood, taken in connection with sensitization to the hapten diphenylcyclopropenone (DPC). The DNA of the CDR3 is TGCAGCGTCGCCAGGGGTCTTGAGCAGTACTTC. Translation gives CSVARGLEQYF.